Below are 10 T cell receptor beta chains sequenced from a single sample in a study of blood T cell repertoires in COVID-19. Clones were sequenced by immunoSEQ multiplex PCR, and TCRdb holds only the in-frame ones, with some missing. The sample yields just over 90,000 clones, 75% to 90% seen once. The sequenced material came from peripheral blood. These receptors all come from a human donor with active COVID-19. The donor label of this sample is uncertain.

In nucleotides, the CDR3 is TGTGCCAGCAGCGCGAGGGGGCTGGGGGTACTTAATTCACCCCTCCACTTT. Protein: CASSARGLGVLNSPLHF. The chain links TRBV7-6 to TRBJ1-6; 7 positions agree with TRBD1. J lost 6 bases, V lost 5 bases, and 13 bases had no gene match. This CDR3 contains 17 residues. CDR1 SGHVS and CDR2 FNYEAQ come from the germline V gene.

V gene TRBV15 combines with J gene TRBJ2-7; 7 nucleotides align to TRBD1. Looked up from germline, CDR1 is LNHNV and CDR2 is YYDKDF (reference sequence). V lost 0 bases, J lost 2 bases, and 4 bases stayed unmatched. This CDR3 is 15 amino acids long. DNA for the CDR3: TGTGCCACCAGCAGAGATCGTGGACAGGCCTACGAGCAGTACTTC. The encoded protein is CATSRDRGQAYEQYF.

The chain recombines TRBV6-5 with TRBJ2-5; 11 bases line up with TRBD2. Germline loops: CDR1 MNHEY, CDR2 SVGAGI. The V segment lost 7 bases and the J segment 6 bases; nucleotides outside the gene matches: 7. The CDR3 runs to 14 residues. The DNA for the CDR3 is TGTGCCAGCACCCCGACTAGCGGGGTGAAGACCCAGTACTTC. Encoded protein: CASTPTSGVKTQYF.

The genes are TRBV4-3 and TRBJ1-1; no firm D call. Trimming cost V 0 bases and J 3 bases, with 5 bases left between them. The germline V gene encodes CDR1 LGHNA and CDR2 YSLEER. The CDR3 extends over 13 amino acids. The CDR3 spells CASSQDSDTEAFF. The CDR3 DNA sequence: TGCGCCAGCAGCCAAGATTCGGACACTGAAGCTTTCTTT.

The chain uses TRBV27 and TRBJ1-6; D unresolved. CDR1 and CDR2 (germline): MNHEY, SMNVEV (reference sequence). Trimming pared 3 bases from V and 8 bases from J, leaving 14 bases between. The CDR3 has 15 amino acids. The CDR3 loop is CASSFGWVEYSPLHF. CDR3 DNA sequence: TGTGCCAGCAGTTTCGGGTGGGTCGAGTATTCACCCCTCCACTTT.

The chain combines TRBV9 with TRBJ2-1, with TRBD1 identical over 9 bases. This CDR3 is built from 15 residues. V lost 4 bases, J lost 6 bases, and 8 bases stayed unmatched. Germline values: CDR1 SGDLS, CDR2 YYNGEE. The CDR3 region is CASSFRDRVGNEQFF. CDR3 coding DNA: TGTGCCAGCAGCTTCCGGGACAGGGTGGGCAATGAGCAGTTCTTC.

V gene TRBV3-1 (or the pseudogene TRBV3-2) combines with J gene TRBJ1-3; D might be TRBD1 (6 bases). Looked up from germline, CDR1 is LGHDT and CDR2 is YNNKEL (reference sequence). With 1 base removed from V and 3 bases from J, the gap between germline ends came to 16 bases. The CDR3 length is 17 residues. CDR3 sequence reads: CASSQAPQGFFGNTIYF. CDR3 in DNA: TGTGCCAGCAGCCAAGCACCACAGGGTTTCTTTGGAAACACCATATATTTT.

The rearrangement joins TRBV5-4 to TRBJ1-6; D gene ambiguous. The V and J ends lost 2 bases and 0 bases respectively, with 9 bases between them. The germline CDR1 and CDR2 sequences are SGHNT and YYREEE (reference sequence). The CDR3 covers 16 residues. In DNA, the CDR3 is TGTGCCAGCAGCTTCGACATTAGCTCCTATAATTCACCCCTCCACTTT. Amino acids: CASSFDISSYNSPLHF.

This clone was seen only once. The rearrangement links TRBV5-1 to TRBJ2-7; 9 bases map to TRBD1. V was pared by 1 base and J by 6 bases, with 8 bases of the junction left unmatched. CDR3 length: 15 residues. Germline-derived CDR1 and CDR2 are SGHRS and YFSETQ. The CDR3 protein is CASSLTRDRAGEQYF. The CDR3 nucleotides read TGCGCCAGCAGCTTGACCAGGGACAGGGCGGGCGAGCAGTACTTC. Combining the CDR3 with reference TRBV5-1 and TRBJ2-7 gives the whole variable domain KAGVTQTPRYLIKTRGQQVTLSCSPISGHRSVSWYQQTPGQGLQFLFEYFSETQRNKGNFPGRFSGRQFSNSRSEMNVSTLELGDSALYLCASSLTRDRAGEQYFGPGTRLTVT.

In this sample, this clone turned up a few times. The chain employs TRBV6-5 and TRBJ2-2; D is possibly TRBD1 (6 bases). From germline, CDR1 is MNHEY and CDR2 SVGAGI. The CDR3 has 16 residues. Trimming left V 4 bases short and J 6 bases short, with 18 bases between. The CDR3 region has the DNA TGTGCCAGCAGTTCATTGAGGGGGAACAGGCCCGGGGAGCTGTTTTTT. This gives the protein CASSSLRGNRPGELFF.